The 6 T cell receptor beta chains below all came from one sample that was sequenced in a study of CD8 T cells in ankylosing spondylitis. TCRdb recomputed calls from the 5' RACE reads with MiXCR, one row per CDR3 protein. The table includes about 340,000 distinct CDR3 sequences, approximately 20% detected once. The sequenced material came from blood, either unsorted or a sorted T cell fraction (not recorded which). These receptors were obtained from a male donor with ankylosing spondylitis or in good health (not recorded which).

This clonotype has only a few counts. The chain combines TRBV7-9 with TRBJ2-5; the D gene is possibly TRBD2 (5 bases). The CDR3 consists of 15 residues. Germline CDR1 reads SEHNR; CDR2 reads FQNEAQ (reference sequence). Trimming pared 1 base from V and 2 bases from J, leaving 11 bases between. Here the CDR3 reads CASSLGTGIQETQYF. CDR3 coding DNA: TGTGCCAGCAGCTTAGGGACTGGGATTCAAGAGACCCAGTACTTC.

The chain is built from TRBV7-2 and TRBJ2-7; a possible D gene is TRBD2 (5 bases). Trimming pared 2 bases from V and 1 base from J, leaving 9 bases between. The CDR3 consists of 14 residues. Germline CDR1 is SGHTA and CDR2 is FQGNSA. The CDR3: CASSLTRRSYEQYF. The CDR3 bases are TGTGCCAGCAGCTTAACCAGGAGGTCCTACGAGCAGTACTTC.

The chain joins TRBV12-3 or TRBV12-4 to TRBJ2-5; possibly TRBD1 or TRBD2 for D (5 bases each). With 3 bases removed from V and 5 bases from J, the gap between germline ends came to 16 bases. The CDR3 sequence is 15 residues long. CDR3: CASSLVGPERETQYF. The CDR3 DNA reads TGTGCCAGCAGTTTGGTGGGACCGGAGAGGGAGACCCAGTACTTC.

The chain links TRBV4-1 to TRBJ2-1; tentatively, D is TRBD1 or TRBD2 (6 bases each). The CDR3 has 13 amino acids. The germline gives CDR1 MGHRA, CDR2 YSYEKL. V lost 5 bases and J 8 bases, leaving 13 bases between the germline ends. The CDR3, as DNA: TGCGCCAGCAGCTTGTACAGGGAGGATGAGCAGTTCTTC. Protein sequence: CASSLYREDEQFF.

V and J are TRBV27 and TRBJ2-1; TRBD2 might be the D (7 bases). This CDR3 is built from 14 residues. V lost 6 bases to trimming and J lost 6 bases, with 15 bases between them. The V gene's germline CDR1 is MNHEY and CDR2 SMNVEV (reference sequence). The CDR3 DNA reads as TGTGCCAGCAGAAGGGGGGGGGAATCCAATGAGCAGTTCTTC. This encodes CASRRGGESNEQFF.

This chain uses TRBV20-1 with TRBJ2-7; 9 bases line up with TRBD1. Germline CDR1 and CDR2: DFQATT and SNEGSKA (reference sequence). The CDR3 spans 15 residues. The V gene end was trimmed by 0 bases and the J gene end by 3 bases; junction bases not matched to a gene: 6. For the CDR3, the DNA is TGCAGTGCTAGAGATTACGGGACAGGGTTCTACGAGCAGTACTTC. Protein: CSARDYGTGFYEQYF.